The rows below give T cell receptor beta chains drawn from one sample of a study of T cell responses to AZD1222 COVID-19 vaccine. The method was immunoSEQ multiplex PCR; TCRdb's version includes in-frame clones alone and lacks a portion of them. Among about 140,000 clones listed, about nine tenths were seen once. The material sequenced was peripheral blood, taken 28 days after the second AZD1222 dose. The receptor set was obtained from an adult who received the AZD1222 COVID-19 vaccine. Both conserved end residues are part of each CDR3. The D gene is left open where the match is weak. The size field is filled for only some rows; it gives once, few, many or a size class.

-,TRBJ1-6,15,-,TRBV6-5,CASLTGRFDNSPLHF,TGTGCCAGCCTAACAGGGAGATTTGATAATTCACCCCTCCACTTT
-,TRBJ1-4,13,-,TRBV19,CASRPATNEKLFF,TGTGCCAGCAGACCAGCAACTAATGAAAAACTGTTTTTT
TRBD1,TRBJ1-5,16,-,TRBV28,CASSLLGTGLNQPQHF,TGTGCCAGCAGTTTATTGGGGACAGGATTGAATCAGCCCCAGCATTTT
-,TRBJ2-5,15,-,TRBV4-2,CASSQAGVASETQYF,TGTGCCAGCAGCCAAGCAGGCGTGGCTTCGGAGACCCAGTACTTC
TRBD1,TRBJ2-7,15,-,TRBV5-1,CASSIQGQGTYEQYF,TGCGCCAGCAGCATCCAGGGACAGGGGACCTACGAGCAGTACTTC
-,TRBJ2-3,13,-,TRBV24-1,CATSDSNTDTQYF,TGTGCCACCAGTGATTCGAACACAGATACGCAGTATTTT
-,TRBJ1-2,14,-,TRBV9,CASSATQGPGGYTF,TGTGCCAGCAGCGCTACACAGGGTCCTGGGGGCTACACCTTC
TRBD1,TRBJ2-6,17,-,TRBV2,CASKVRTGDSGANVLTF,TGTGCCAGCAAAGTCAGGACAGGCGACTCTGGGGCCAACGTCCTGACTTTC
TRBD2,TRBJ2-1,16,-,TRBV6-4,CASSDTRTSGYNEQFF,TGTGCCAGCAGTGACACCAGGACTAGCGGTTACAATGAGCAGTTCTTC
-,TRBJ1-3,17,-,TRBV7-8,CASSSGFELGSGNTIYF,TGTGCCAGCAGTTCGGGCTTTGAGTTGGGCTCTGGAAACACCATATATTTT
-,TRBJ1-2,14,-,TRBV6-2/TRBV6-3,CASSTDQGIYGYTF,TGTGCCAGCAGTACCGACCAGGGGATCTATGGCTACACCTTC
-,TRBJ2-7,14,-,TRBV5-4,CASSQDLNSYEQYF,TGTGCCAGCAGCCAGGACCTAAACTCCTACGAGCAGTACTTC
TRBD2,TRBJ2-1,17,-,TRBV10-3,CAITPAASGGWANEQFF,TGTGCCATCACGCCAGCGGCTAGCGGGGGTTGGGCCAATGAGCAGTTCTTC
-,TRBJ1-1,13,-,TRBV7-2,CASSLEQKGEAFF,TGTGCCAGCAGCTTAGAACAGAAGGGAGAAGCTTTCTTT
TRBD1,TRBJ1-1,15,-,TRBV5-4,CASSLGGQHNTEAFF,TGTGCCAGCAGCTTGGGGGGACAGCATAACACTGAAGCTTTCTTT
-,TRBJ1-5,16,once,TRBV18,CASSPSGPPSNQPQHF,TGTGCCAGCTCACCGTCAGGACCCCCTAGCAATCAGCCCCAGCATTTT
-,TRBJ1-6,15,-,TRBV28,CASIRNRANNSPLHF,TGTGCCAGCATAAGGAACAGGGCCAATAATTCACCCCTCCACTTT
-,TRBJ1-3,15,-,TRBV10-3,CAITASQASGNTIYF,TGTGCCATCACCGCCAGCCAAGCCTCTGGAAACACCATATATTTT